This T cell receptor beta chain was sequenced in a study of identical twins' blood T cells. TCRdb reprocessed the 5' RACE reads via MiXCR and lists one record per CDR3 protein. The table has 350,000 to 400,000 distinct CDR3 sequences, roughly 31% seen once. This clonotype was recorded a few times. Its matching antigen is unknown. Study outcomes and limitations: Top TCRbeta clonotypes were shared more with twin than unrelated donors.

Germline CDR1 DFQATT, CDR2 SNEGSKA (reference sequence). The CDR3 contains 13 residues. Germline trimming cut 6 bases from V and 1 base from J; bases unmatched to any gene: 4. The specimen sequenced was PBMCs. The source of this sequence is a woman between 18 and 49 years old in good health. The chain uses TRBV20-1 and TRBJ1-1; 8 nucleotides line up with TRBD1. The DNA for the CDR3 is TGCAGTGCGCAAGGGACAGGGAACACTGAAGCTTTCTTT. Protein: CSAQGTGNTEAFF.